This TCR beta chain was captured by sequencing in a study of CD8+CD57+ T cells in acquired aplastic anemia. Germline V gene lookup returns CDR1 DFQATT and CDR2 SNEGSKA (reference sequence). The CDR3 is 14 residues long. V shed 0 bases and J shed 2 bases, with 9 bases lying between them. For sequencing, patients were chosen who had shown expansion of CD8+CD57+ cells by flow cytometry. Researchers used genomic DNA as the template to profile TCR beta VDJ and CDR3. TCRdb re-called the reads with MiXCR, one entry per CDR3 protein. The table records some 180,000 distinct CDR3 sequences, 48% of them present only once.

The receptor comes from a human donor with aplastic anemia. V is TRBV20-1 and J is TRBJ2-3, with TRBD1 as a possible D gene (6 bases). Sequencing was carried out using sorted CD4+, CD8+, or CD8+CD57+ T cells (not recorded which) from PBMCs. Here the CDR3 DNA reads TGCAGTGCTAGAGATGGACAGAACACAGATACGCAGTATTTT. As protein: CSARDGQNTDTQYF.